The table lists the clone carrying this T cell receptor beta chain with a few counts. This specimen belongs to a study of T cells in Graves' hyperthyroidism and ophthalmopathy. Sample collection date corresponds to first hyperthyroidism diagnosis, prior to any ophthalmopathy symptoms. Germline CDR1 reads MRHNA; CDR2 reads SNTAGT. The ends were cut back, 8 bases at V and 3 bases at J, with 23 bases in the middle. The CDR3 spans 17 residues. RNA transcripts were the template for amplifying TCR beta CDR3 regions. The HTBI set primed first-round TCR CDR3 RT-PCR. TCRdb independently ran MiXCR on the multiplex PCR reads; one entry per CDR3 protein. The repertoire holds about 160,000 distinct CDR3 sequences, with about 9.4% as singletons.

The J gene is TRBJ2-1, the V gene TRBV6-4; D is undetermined. Sequenced input: blood. This TCR was sampled from a woman under 30 with Graves' hyperthyroidism that later progressed to Graves' ophthalmopathy. The CDR3 coding sequence is TGTGCCAGCCCCACCGCTGTCCCTAGTGTCCTCTACAATGAGCAGTTCTTC. Its protein product is CASPTAVPSVLYNEQFF.